The clone carrying this T cell receptor (beta chain) was recorded at least ten times. Its antigen is currently unknown. This sample was included in a study of T cells in Graves' hyperthyroidism and ophthalmopathy. General study points: Progression to ophthalmopathy was predicted a median of 6.5 months early.

What was amplified from RNA transcripts were TCR beta CDR3 regions. Primed by the HTBI set, a first-round RT-PCR was run on the TCR CDR3. TCRdb re-analysed the multiplex PCR reads in MiXCR, keeping a single row per CDR3 protein. The data contain approximately 630,000 distinct CDR3 sequences, roughly 17% of them singletons. The CDR3 spans 14 residues. Trimming pared 6 bases from V and 5 bases from J, leaving 14 bases between. This sequence originates from a woman between 25 and 40 years old with Graves' hyperthyroidism. Sequencing was carried out using blood. This chain connects TRBV12-3 or TRBV12-4 to TRBJ2-1, with D maybe TRBD2 (6 bases). The CDR3 sequence is CASRSGTRDNEQFF. CDR3 DNA: TGTGCCAGCAGGTCCGGGACTCGGGACAATGAGCAGTTCTTC.